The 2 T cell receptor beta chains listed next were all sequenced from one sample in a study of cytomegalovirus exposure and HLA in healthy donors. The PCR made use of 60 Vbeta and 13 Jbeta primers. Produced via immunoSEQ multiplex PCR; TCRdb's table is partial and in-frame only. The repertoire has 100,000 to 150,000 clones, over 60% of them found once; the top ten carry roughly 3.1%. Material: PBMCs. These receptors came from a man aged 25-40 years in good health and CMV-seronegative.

The CDR3 is CASSFLGVNSPLHF. The CDR3 nucleotides read TGTGCCAGCAGTTTTCTAGGTGTAAATTCACCCCTCCACTTT. The rearrangement uses TRBV2 and TRBJ1-6, with no clear D. The germline CDR1 and CDR2 sequences are SNHLY and FYNNEI. This CDR3 is built from 14 residues. Between the trimmed V and J ends, which lost 5 bases and 7 bases, there was a span of 12 bases.

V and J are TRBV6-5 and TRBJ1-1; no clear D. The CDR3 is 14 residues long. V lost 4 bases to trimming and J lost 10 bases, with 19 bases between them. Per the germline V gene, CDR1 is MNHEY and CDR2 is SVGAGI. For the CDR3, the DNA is TGTGCCAGCAGTTTCGGACTGCCGAGTGGTGGAGCTTTCTTT. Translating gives CASSFGLPSGGAFF.